This entry lists 18 T cell receptor beta chains sequenced from one sample in a study of spatial heterogeneity in lung cancer. Time point of the sample: sample taken at primary tumor resection. TCRdb reanalysed the 5' RACE reads using MiXCR and keeps one entry per CDR3 protein. The sample lists 20,000 to 25,000 distinct CDR3 sequences, roughly 4.5% occurring once. This specimen consisted of PBMCs, obtained at surgery. The origin of the receptors is a male donor with early-stage non-small cell lung cancer.

This clonotype was counted many times. The chain uses TRBV5-6 and TRBJ2-1, with unresolved D. The CDR3 is 13 amino acids. Germline CDR1 SGHDT, CDR2 YYEEEE. Trimming cost V 4 bases and J 7 bases, with 12 bases left between them. Written as DNA, the CDR3 is TGTGCCAGCAGCCCTGATTGGGGAAATGAGCAGTTCTTC. Protein product: CASSPDWGNEQFF.

The chain uses TRBV9 and TRBJ2-5, with D hard to call. Germline V CDR1 and CDR2: SGDLS, YYNGEE. V lost 2 bases, J lost 1 base, and 9 bases lay in between. The CDR3 sequence is 14 residues long. CDR3 bases: TGTGCCAGCAGCGTTGGTGCATTCCAAGAGACCCAGTACTTC. It specifies CASSVGAFQETQYF.

This clonotype occurred many times. The chain carries TRBV5-1 and TRBJ2-5; 15 nucleotides match TRBD2. Germline trimming cut 6 bases from V and 5 bases from J; bases unmatched to any gene: 8. CDR3 length equals 16 residues. CDR1 SGHRS and CDR2 YFSETQ come from the germline V gene. The CDR3 coding sequence is TGCGCCAGCAAAAGGGGACTAGCGGGAGGAGTCGAGACCCAGTACTTC. Protein sequence: CASKRGLAGGVETQYF.

The chain carries TRBV20-1 and TRBJ2-7; D could derive from TRBD1 or TRBD2 (6 bases each). The CDR3 consists of 15 residues. Germline CDR1 DFQATT, CDR2 SNEGSKA (reference sequence). V dropped 0 bases and J dropped 0 bases, with 12 bases sitting between them. This CDR3 reads CSARDPRGASYEQYF. The CDR3 region has the DNA TGCAGTGCTAGAGATCCGAGGGGGGCCTCCTACGAGCAGTACTTC.

Ten or more counts support this clonotype. The rearrangement joins TRBV10-3 to TRBJ2-7; 9 bases are a match to TRBD1. CDR3 size: 14 residues. Trimming at V came to 10 bases and at J to 0 bases, leaving 7 bases not matched to a gene. CDR1 and CDR2 from the germline V gene are ENHRY and SYGVKD. The CDR3 loop is CATATGGSSYEQYF. CDR3 sequence (DNA): TGTGCCACCGCGACAGGGGGAAGCTCCTACGAGCAGTACTTC.

This clonotype occurred many times. DNA for the CDR3: TGCGCCAGCAGCTTGGTAGGCAGACAAGAGACCCAGTACTTC. It codes for CASSLVGRQETQYF. This chain joins TRBV5-1 and TRBJ2-5; D is unresolved. The ends were cut back, 0 bases at V and 2 bases at J, with 8 bases in the middle. CDR1 SGHRS and CDR2 YFSETQ come from the germline V gene. The CDR3 has 14 amino acids.

This clonotype was counted only a few times. The chain employs TRBV5-1 and TRBJ2-7; D might be TRBD1 or TRBD2, each matching 5 bases. V was pared by 4 bases and J by 1 base, with 12 bases between. Germline CDR1 and CDR2: SGHRS and YFSETQ. The CDR3 has 14 residues. The CDR3 coding sequence is TGCGCCAGCAGCGCCCGGGACCGATCCTACGAGCAGTACTTC. Amino acids: CASSARDRSYEQYF.

The table lists this clonotype with a few counts. The gene calls are TRBV27 and TRBJ2-1, with a tentative D call TRBD2 (5 bases). The CDR3 is 15 amino acids. Germline V gene data show CDR1 as MNHEY and CDR2 as SMNVEV (reference sequence). V was trimmed by 3 bases and J by 3 bases, leaving 12 bases between them. This chain's CDR3 is CASSFLPRDYNEQFF. The DNA for the CDR3 is TGTGCCAGCAGTTTTCTCCCTCGGGACTACAATGAGCAGTTCTTC.

This clonotype has a count of ten or more. This chain's CDR3 is CSARVSQTANTGELFF. The CDR3 DNA sequence: TGCAGTGCTAGAGTTTCCCAGACCGCGAACACCGGGGAGCTGTTTTTT. This chain connects TRBV20-1 to TRBJ2-2; D is unresolved. CDR1 is DFQATT, CDR2 SNEGSKA, per germline (reference sequence). Trimming removed 1 base at V and 0 bases at J, with 12 bases between. This CDR3 spans 16 amino acids.

The V and J genes are TRBV5-1 and TRBJ2-1; TRBD2 matches at 10 bases. Germline V gene sequence: CDR1 SGHRS, CDR2 YFSETQ. The CDR3 sequence is 15 residues long. V shed 0 bases and J 5 bases; nucleotides not matched to a gene: 2. Here the CDR3 reads CASSLALAGNNEQFF. The CDR3 coding sequence is TGCGCCAGCAGCTTGGCACTAGCGGGAAACAATGAGCAGTTCTTC.

In its sample, this clonotype is medium-sized. The chain joins TRBV4-2 to TRBJ2-4; D ambiguous. The germline gives CDR1 LGHNA, CDR2 YNFKEQ. This CDR3 has 10 residues. Trimming removed 5 bases from V and 7 bases from J, with 3 bases in between. The CDR3 is CASSGNIQYF. For the CDR3, the DNA is TGTGCCAGCAGCGGGAACATTCAGTACTTC.

This clonotype showed up many times. The chain combines TRBV9 with TRBJ2-7; 11 bases match TRBD2. The germline CDR1 and CDR2 sequences are SGDLS and YYNGEE. V was pared by 3 bases and J by 4 bases, with 6 bases of the junction left unmatched. The CDR3 loop spans 15 amino acids. CDR3 residues: CASSGGTSGPYEQYF. CDR3 DNA: TGTGCCAGCAGCGGCGGGACTAGCGGCCCGTACGAGCAGTACTTC.

This clonotype was seen a handful of times. This sequence joins TRBV20-1 and TRBJ1-1; the D is unclear. The CDR3 extends over 11 amino acids. The germline V gene encodes CDR1 DFQATT and CDR2 SNEGSKA (reference sequence). The V gene lost 1 base and the J gene lost 6 bases, with 6 bases spanning the gap. In nucleotides, the CDR3 is TGCAGTGCTAGAGGGGGAGCTGAAGCTTTCTTT. Protein sequence: CSARGGAEAFF.

By sample fraction, this clonotype is medium-sized. The chain has TRBV28 and TRBJ1-4; 8 bases are a match to TRBD1. With V trimmed by 6 bases and J by 8 bases, 8 bases remained unmatched. CDR3 length: 14 amino acids. Germline lookup yields CDR1 MDHEN and CDR2 SYDVKM. CDR3 DNA: TGTGCCAGCAGGGCAGGGGGCGCAAACGAAAAACTGTTTTTT. It is translated as CASRAGGANEKLFF.

V is TRBV20-1 and J is TRBJ2-7; TRBD2 matches 9 bases. This CDR3 is built from 15 residues. Germline CDR1 DFQATT, CDR2 SNEGSKA (reference sequence). V was pared by 3 bases and J by 3 bases, with 9 bases of the junction left unmatched. CDR3 in amino acids: CSARGGLAGFYEQYF. The DNA of the CDR3 is TGCAGTGCTAGGGGAGGCCTAGCGGGATTCTACGAGCAGTACTTC.

The table lists this clonotype with many counts. Here the CDR3 DNA reads TGTGCCAGCAGAGGGACAGGGTCCTACGAGCAGTACTTC. Its protein is CASRGTGSYEQYF. V usage is TRBV6-5 and J usage is TRBJ2-7; 9 bases are shared with TRBD1. J was trimmed by 1 base and V by 6 bases; bases with no gene match: 1. The CDR3 sequence is 13 residues long. CDR1 and CDR2 from the germline V gene are MNHEY and SVGAGI.

This clonotype has at least ten counts. V usage is TRBV20-1 and J usage is TRBJ2-3; D ambiguous. The germline CDR1 and CDR2 sequences are DFQATT and SNEGSKA (reference sequence). Trimming took off 6 bases at V and 6 bases at J, with 22 bases between the two ends. There are 15 residues in the CDR3. CDR3 sequence: CSAPLPLGDGDTQYF. As DNA, the CDR3 is TGCAGTGCCCCCCTCCCCCTAGGAGATGGGGATACGCAGTATTTT.

This clonotype is deemed medium-sized. This chain connects TRBV7-3 to TRBJ2-7; TRBD2 matches at 7 bases. The CDR3 has 12 amino acids. Trimming cost V 4 bases and J 6 bases; bases outside gene matches: 3. Germline loops: CDR1 SGHTA, CDR2 FQGTGA. Written as DNA, the CDR3 is TGTGCCAGCAGCTACCCGGGGGGCGAGCAGTACTTC. As protein: CASSYPGGEQYF.